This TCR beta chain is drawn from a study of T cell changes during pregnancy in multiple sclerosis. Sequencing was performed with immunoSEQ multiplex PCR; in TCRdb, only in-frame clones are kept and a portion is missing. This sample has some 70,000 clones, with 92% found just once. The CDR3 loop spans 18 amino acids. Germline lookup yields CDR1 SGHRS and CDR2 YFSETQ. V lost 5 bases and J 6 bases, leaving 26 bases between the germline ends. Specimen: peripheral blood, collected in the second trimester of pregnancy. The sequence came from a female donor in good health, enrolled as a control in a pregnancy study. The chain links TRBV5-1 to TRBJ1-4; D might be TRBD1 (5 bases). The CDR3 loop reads CASSSAPGRGRGYEKLFF. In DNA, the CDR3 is TGCGCCAGCAGTTCGGCCCCTGGACGAGGGAGGGGCTATGAAAAACTGTTTTTT.